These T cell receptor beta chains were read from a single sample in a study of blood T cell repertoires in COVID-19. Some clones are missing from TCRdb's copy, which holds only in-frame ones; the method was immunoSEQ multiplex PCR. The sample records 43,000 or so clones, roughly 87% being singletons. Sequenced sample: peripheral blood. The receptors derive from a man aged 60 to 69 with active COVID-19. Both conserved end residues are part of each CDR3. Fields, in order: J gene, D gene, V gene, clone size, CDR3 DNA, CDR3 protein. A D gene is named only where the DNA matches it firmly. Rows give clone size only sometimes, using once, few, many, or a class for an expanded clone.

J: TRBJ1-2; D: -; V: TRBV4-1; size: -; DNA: TGCGCCAGCAGCCAAGTTGCAGAAAACTATGGCTACACCTTC; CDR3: CASSQVAENYGYTF
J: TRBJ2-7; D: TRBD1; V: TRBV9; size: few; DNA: TGTGCCAGCAGCGCCGGGACAGGGGGCATATACGAGCAGTACTTC; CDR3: CASSAGTGGIYEQYF
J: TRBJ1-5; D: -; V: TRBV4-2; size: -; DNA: TGTGCCAGCAGCCAAGAAACACATAGCAATCAGCCCCAGCATTTT; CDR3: CASSQETHSNQPQHF
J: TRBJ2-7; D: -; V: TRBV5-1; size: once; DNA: TGCGCCAGCAGGAAAGAGGGAACCGAGCAGTACTTC; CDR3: CASRKEGTEQYF
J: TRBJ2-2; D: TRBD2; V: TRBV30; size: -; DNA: TGTGCCTGGAGGTCAGCGGGAGGGCCCGGGGAGCTGTTTTTT; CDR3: CAWRSAGGPGELFF
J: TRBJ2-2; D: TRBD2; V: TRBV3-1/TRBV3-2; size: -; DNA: TGTGCCAGCAGCCACGGGGGACTAGCAGGTACCGGGGAGCTGTTTTTT; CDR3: CASSHGGLAGTGELFF
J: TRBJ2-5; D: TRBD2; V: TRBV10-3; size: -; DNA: TGTGCCACAGGGACTAGCGGGAGGGAGGAGACCCAGTACTTC; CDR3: CATGTSGREETQYF
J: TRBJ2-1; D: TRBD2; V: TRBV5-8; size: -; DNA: TGTGCCAGCAGCTTTAGCGGGAGAACCTACAATGAGCAGTTCTTC; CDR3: CASSFSGRTYNEQFF
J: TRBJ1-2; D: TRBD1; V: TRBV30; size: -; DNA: TGTGCCTGGACTCGGGACAGGGCTCCTAACTATGGCTACACCTTC; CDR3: CAWTRDRAPNYGYTF
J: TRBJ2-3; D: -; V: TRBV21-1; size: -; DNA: TGTGCCAGCAGCAAAGTCAGTCTAGGCCCGGACAGGGCGTCACAGGTCACAGATACGCAGTATTTT; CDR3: CASSKVSLGPDRASQVTDTQYF
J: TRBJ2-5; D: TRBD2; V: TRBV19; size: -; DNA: TGTGCCAGTAGTATCGGTCCTCGCGGGAGGGCCGGGGAGACCCAGTACTTC; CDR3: CASSIGPRGRAGETQYF
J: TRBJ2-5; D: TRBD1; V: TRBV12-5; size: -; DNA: TGTGCTAGTGACCTTCGACAGGGCCAAGAGACCCAGTACTTC; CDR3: CASDLRQGQETQYF
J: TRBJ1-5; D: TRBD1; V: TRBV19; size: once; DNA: TGTGCCAGTAGAGGGGGCTACAATCAGCCCCAGCATTTT; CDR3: CASRGGYNQPQHF
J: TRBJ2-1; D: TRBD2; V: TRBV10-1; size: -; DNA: TGCGCCAGCAGTGAGTCGACGGGGCGGGGGAGAATCAATGAGCAGTTCTTC; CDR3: CASSESTGRGRINEQFF
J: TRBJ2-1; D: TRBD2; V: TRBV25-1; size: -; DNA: TGTGCCAGCAGTGAGACTAGCGGGTCCTACAATGAGCAGTTCTTC; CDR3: CASSETSGSYNEQFF
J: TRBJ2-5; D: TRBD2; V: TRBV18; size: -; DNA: TGTGCCAGCTCACGAGGGACTAGCGGGACGCAAGAGACCCAGTACTTC; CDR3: CASSRGTSGTQETQYF
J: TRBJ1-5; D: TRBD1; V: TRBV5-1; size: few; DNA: TGCGCCAGCAGCTTGGGACCGGTAGGACAGGGGAGTAATCAGCCCCAGCATTTT; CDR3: CASSLGPVGQGSNQPQHF
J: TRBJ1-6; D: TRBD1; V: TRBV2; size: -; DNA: TGTGCCAGCAGTTTGAACCCCCGGGGCGGTAGGGGGCATAATTCACCCCTCCACTTT; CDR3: CASSLNPRGGRGHNSPLHF
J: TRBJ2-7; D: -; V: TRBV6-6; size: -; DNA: TGTGCCAGCAGTTCCGCCTACGAGCAGTACTTC; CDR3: CASSSAYEQYF
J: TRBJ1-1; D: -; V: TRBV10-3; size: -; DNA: TGTGCCATCAGTGCAAGGGGGGGCACTGAAGCTTTCTTT; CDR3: CAISARGGTEAFF
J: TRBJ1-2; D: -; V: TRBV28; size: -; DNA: TGTGCCAGCAGTTTACCCGACAGCTATGGCTACACCTTC; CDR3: CASSLPDSYGYTF
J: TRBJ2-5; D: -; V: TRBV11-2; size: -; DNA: TGTGCCAGCAGCCGGCAACAGGGATGGGTTGGGGAGACCCAGTACTTC; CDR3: CASSRQQGWVGETQYF
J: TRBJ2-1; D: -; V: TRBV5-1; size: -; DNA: TGCGCCAGCAGCTTGGCCCCGAGCGACTACAATGAGCAGTTCTTC; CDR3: CASSLAPSDYNEQFF
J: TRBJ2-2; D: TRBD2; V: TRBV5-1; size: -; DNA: TGCGCCAGCAGCCCCACTAGCGGGGGAATCAGGGAGCTGTTTTTT; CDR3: CASSPTSGGIRELFF
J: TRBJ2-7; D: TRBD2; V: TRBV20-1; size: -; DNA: TGCAGTGCTAGTGGGACTAGCGGGAGGGCCAGCTCCTACGAGCAGTACTTC; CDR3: CSASGTSGRASSYEQYF
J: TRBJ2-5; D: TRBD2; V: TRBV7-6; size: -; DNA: TGTGCCAGCAGCTGGGGGGGGGAGCGGAGAAAAGAGACCCAGTACTTC; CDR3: CASSWGGERRKETQYF
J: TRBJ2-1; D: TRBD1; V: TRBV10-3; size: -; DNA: TGTGCCATCAGTCCGGGACAGTCGAGCAATGAGCAGTTCTTC; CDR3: CAISPGQSSNEQFF
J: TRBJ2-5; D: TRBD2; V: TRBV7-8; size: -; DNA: TGTGCCAGCAGCTTTCCCAGGGAGGGGCTATCACAAGAGACCCAGTACTTC; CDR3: CASSFPREGLSQETQYF